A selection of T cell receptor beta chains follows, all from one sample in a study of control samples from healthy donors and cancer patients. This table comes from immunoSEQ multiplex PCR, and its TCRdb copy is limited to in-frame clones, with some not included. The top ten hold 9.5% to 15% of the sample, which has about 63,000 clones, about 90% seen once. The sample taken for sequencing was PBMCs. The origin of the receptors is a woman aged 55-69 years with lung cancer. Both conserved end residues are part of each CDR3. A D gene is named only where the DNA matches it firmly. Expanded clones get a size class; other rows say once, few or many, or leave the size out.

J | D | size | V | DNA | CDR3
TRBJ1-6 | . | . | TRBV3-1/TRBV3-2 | TGTGCCAGCAGCCAAGCCAGGGTGGGTTCACCCCTCCACTTT | CASSQARVGSPLHF
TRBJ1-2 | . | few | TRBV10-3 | TGTGCCATCAGTGCGGGCAGCAACTATGGCTACACCTTC | CAISAGSNYGYTF
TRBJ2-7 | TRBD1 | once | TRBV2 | TGTGCCAGCAGTGTACCTTCGCTAAGACAGGGGGCCTCCTACGAGCAGTACTTC | CASSVPSLRQGASYEQYF
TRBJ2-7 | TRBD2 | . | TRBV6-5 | TGTGCCAGCAGGGGGGGGACCGGGCTCTACGAGCAGTACTTC | CASRGGTGLYEQYF
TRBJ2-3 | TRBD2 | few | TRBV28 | TGTGCCAGCAGTTCCGCCGGACTAGCGGCAGATACGCAGTATTTT | CASSSAGLAADTQYF
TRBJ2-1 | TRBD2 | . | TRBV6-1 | TGTGCCAGCAGTGAATACACTAGCGGCTACAATGAGCAGTTCTTC | CASSEYTSGYNEQFF
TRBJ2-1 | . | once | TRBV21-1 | TGTGCCAGCAGCAAACCTCCCCTGGCGGAGATTTCCTACAATGAGCAGTTCTTC | CASSKPPLAEISYNEQFF
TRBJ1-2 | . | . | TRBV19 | TGTGCCAGTAGTATAGACCCGGGACAAGGAGTTGTGAGTGGCTACACCTTC | CASSIDPGQGVVSGYTF
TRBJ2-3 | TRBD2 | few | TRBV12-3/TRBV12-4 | TGTGCCAGCAGTCCTAGCGGCACGCAGTATTTT | CASSPSGTQYF
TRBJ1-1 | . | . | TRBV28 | TGTGCCAGCAGTTTTGAAGACCCGATAAACACTGAAGCTTTCTTT | CASSFEDPINTEAFF
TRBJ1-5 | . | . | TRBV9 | TGTGCCAGCAGCGTATCAGGGGAACAGCCCCAGCATTTT | CASSVSGEQPQHF
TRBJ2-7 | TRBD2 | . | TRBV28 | TGTGCCAGCAGTCTAGCGGGAGGCCCAAGCTCCTACGAGCAGTACTTC | CASSLAGGPSSYEQYF
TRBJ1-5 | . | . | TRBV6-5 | TGTGCCAGCGCCCTAGGAGGGGCCAATCAGCCCCAGCATTTT | CASALGGANQPQHF
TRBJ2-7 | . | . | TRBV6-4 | TGTGCCAGCAGTGCACACATGGGGTTAGGCGAGCAGTACTTC | CASSAHMGLGEQYF
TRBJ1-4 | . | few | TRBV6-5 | TGTGCCAGCAGGGGCAGGGGACCAACTAATGAAAAACTGTTTTTT | CASRGRGPTNEKLFF
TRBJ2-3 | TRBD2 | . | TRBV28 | TGTGCCAGCAGTAAGGGAGGGACTAGAGCAGATACGCAGTATTTT | CASSKGGTRADTQYF
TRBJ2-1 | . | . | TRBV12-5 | TGTGCTAGTGGGGACAATGAGCAGTTCTTC | CASGDNEQFF
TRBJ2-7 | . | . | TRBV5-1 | TGCGCCAGCTGTCGGGACGGACTCTCCTACGAGCAGTACTTC | CASCRDGLSYEQYF
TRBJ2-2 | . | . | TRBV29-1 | TGCAGCGTTGATATAGGGAACACCGGGGAGCTGTTTTTT | CSVDIGNTGELFF
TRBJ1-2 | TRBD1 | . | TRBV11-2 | TGTGCCAGCAGCCTCGGACAGGAGTATGGCTACACCTTC | CASSLGQEYGYTF
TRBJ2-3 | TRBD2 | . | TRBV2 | TGTGCCAGCAGTGACGAAGCGGGAGGGGTCACAGATACGCAGTATTTT | CASSDEAGGVTDTQYF